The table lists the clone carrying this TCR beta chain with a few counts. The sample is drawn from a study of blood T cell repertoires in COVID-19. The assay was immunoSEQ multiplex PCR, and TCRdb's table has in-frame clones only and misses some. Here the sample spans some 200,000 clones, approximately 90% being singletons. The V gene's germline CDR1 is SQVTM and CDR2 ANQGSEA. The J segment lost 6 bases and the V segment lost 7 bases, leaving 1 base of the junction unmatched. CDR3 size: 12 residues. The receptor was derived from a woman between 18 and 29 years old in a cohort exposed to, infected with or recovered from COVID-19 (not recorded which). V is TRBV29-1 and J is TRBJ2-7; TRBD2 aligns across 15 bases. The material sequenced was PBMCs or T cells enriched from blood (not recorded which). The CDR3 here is CSAGLAGGEQYF. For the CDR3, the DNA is TGCAGCGCGGGACTAGCGGGAGGCGAGCAGTACTTC.